Shown below are 29 T cell receptor beta chains from a single sample sequenced in a study of cytomegalovirus exposure and HLA in healthy donors. Primers for the PCR totalled 60 Vbeta and 13 Jbeta. The data were produced by immunoSEQ multiplex PCR, yet TCRdb's version contains in-frame clones alone and is incomplete. The sample gives approximately 89,000 clones, approximately 65% of which show up once; 5.5% is in the top ten. Sequencing used PBMCs. Receptors originate from a woman in her thirties in good health and CMV-seropositive.

The gene calls are TRBV5-3 and TRBJ1-2; D ambiguous. TRBV5-3 is classed as an ORF, of uncertain function. The CDR3 has 15 amino acids. Trimming left V 2 bases short and J 2 bases short, with 13 bases between. The CDR3 sequence is CARSFVDSWNYGYTF. CDR3 DNA: TGTGCCAGAAGCTTTGTGGACTCCTGGAACTATGGCTACACCTTC.

The V call is TRBV7-2, the J call TRBJ1-1; possibly TRBD1 for D (6 bases). The CDR3 is 13 amino acids. CDR1 is SGHTA, CDR2 FQGNSA, per germline. With 4 bases removed from V and 6 bases from J, the gap between germline ends came to 12 bases. CDR3 loop: CASSSYRDAEAFF. CDR3 coding DNA: TGTGCCAGCAGCTCCTACAGGGACGCTGAAGCTTTCTTT.

The chain is built from TRBV19 and TRBJ1-2; 10 nucleotides line up with TRBD1. CDR1 and CDR2 (germline): LNHDA, SQIVND (reference sequence). Germline trimming cut 6 bases from V and 9 bases from J; bases unmatched to any gene: 13. The CDR3 spans 15 residues. CDR3 loop: CASSAPGTGEVSYTF. The CDR3 region has the DNA TGTGCCAGTAGCGCACCCGGGACAGGGGAGGTGAGCTACACCTTC.

Worth noting for this clone: Other DNA sequences of this sample code for an identical CDR3. The CDR3 protein is CASSSTYEQYF. For the CDR3, the DNA is TGTGCCAGCAGTTCCACCTACGAGCAGTACTTC. The rearrangement joins TRBV27 to TRBJ2-7; D remains unclear. There are 11 residues in the CDR3. Germline V gene lookup returns CDR1 MNHEY and CDR2 SMNVEV (reference sequence). Deletions cut 4 bases from V and 2 bases from J, with 3 bases between.

This chain links TRBV5-4 with TRBJ2-7, with no clear D. The CDR3 contains 13 residues. With 0 bases removed from V and 3 bases from J, the gap between germline ends came to 7 bases. The germline V gene has CDR1 SGHNT and CDR2 YYREEE (reference sequence). This chain's CDR3 is CASSLGYSYEQYF. The CDR3 DNA follows: TGTGCCAGCAGCTTGGGGTACAGCTACGAGCAGTACTTC.

This chain joins TRBV7-6 and TRBJ1-5; no clear D. The CDR3 has 18 amino acids. V was trimmed by 0 bases and J by 1 base, leaving 16 bases between them. CDR1 is SGHVS, CDR2 FNYEAQ, per germline. The DNA for the CDR3 is TGTGCCAGCAGCTTAGCGGTTTCCGGGTTTCCAAGCAATCAGCCCCAGCATTTT. Amino acids: CASSLAVSGFPSNQPQHF.

The rearrangement links TRBV5-6 to TRBJ2-5; TRBD1 is a possible D gene (5 bases). V dropped 4 bases and J dropped 1 base, with 14 bases sitting between them. CDR1 SGHDT and CDR2 YYEEEE come from the germline V gene. The CDR3 covers 15 residues. CDR3 nucleotides: TGTGCCAGCAGCCCTCTAGGGCAGGGCCAAGAGACCCAGTACTTC. Translated: CASSPLGQGQETQYF.

This clone ranks as medium-sized. The chain is built from TRBV6-6 and TRBJ1-1; TRBD1 matches at 7 bases. The V segment lost 2 bases and the J segment 1 base; nucleotides outside the gene matches: 7. CDR3 length equals 16 residues. Per germline, CDR1 MNHNY and CDR2 SVGAGI (reference sequence). The CDR3 DNA is TGTGCCAGCAGTTACCAACAGGGGCCCAAGAACACTGAAGCTTTCTTT. Protein: CASSYQQGPKNTEAFF.

Here the CDR3 reads CASSDRGYEQYF. For the CDR3, the DNA is TGTGCCAGCAGTGACCGAGGCTACGAGCAGTACTTC. V and J are TRBV6-5 and TRBJ2-7; D remains ambiguous. The V end lost 5 bases, the J end lost 3 bases, and 8 bases lay between the germline ends. CDR3 length: 12 amino acids. Germline V gene data show CDR1 as MNHEY and CDR2 as SVGAGI.

V gene TRBV5-1 combines with J gene TRBJ2-3; 11 bases are a match to TRBD2. The germline V gene has CDR1 SGHRS and CDR2 YFSETQ. The CDR3 has 16 amino acids. V shed 5 bases and J 2 bases; nucleotides not matched to a gene: 7. The CDR3 spells CASRQGLADNTDTQYF. The CDR3 DNA is TGCGCCAGCAGGCAGGGACTAGCGGACAACACAGATACGCAGTATTTT.

The chain recombines TRBV2 with TRBJ2-7; 7 bases are shared with TRBD1. This CDR3 is built from 14 residues. V was clipped by 6 bases and J by 1 base; unmatched bases: 6. Germline-derived CDR1 and CDR2 are SNHLY and FYNNEI. CDR3 in amino acids: CASRGTVLSYEQYF. Written as DNA, the CDR3 is TGTGCCAGCAGGGGGACAGTCTTGTCCTACGAGCAGTACTTC.

This chain uses TRBV10-1 with TRBJ2-3; D is unclear. This CDR3 contains 13 residues. Per the germline V gene, CDR1 is WNHNN and CDR2 is SYGVQD (reference sequence). Trimming removed 2 bases from V and 2 bases from J, with 5 bases in between. The DNA of the CDR3 is TGCGCCAGCAGTGAGGTCAACACAGATACGCAGTATTTT. It encodes CASSEVNTDTQYF.

The chain couples TRBV18 to TRBJ1-4; D not certain. This CDR3 spans 13 amino acids. CDR1 and CDR2 from the germline V gene are KGHSH and LQKENI. Trimming removed 2 bases at V and 8 bases at J, with 9 bases between. CDR3 region: CASSPWPPEKLFF. The CDR3 DNA follows: TGTGCCAGCTCACCATGGCCGCCAGAAAAACTGTTTTTT. Combining the CDR3 with reference TRBV18 and TRBJ1-4 gives the whole variable domain NAGVMQNPRHLVRRRGQEARLRCSPMKGHSHVYWYRQLPEEGLKFMVYLQKENIIDESGMPKERFSAEFPKEGPSILRIQQVVRGDSAAYFCASSPWPPEKLFFGSGTQLSVL.

In this sample, this clone turned up once. The V gene is TRBV30, the J gene TRBJ2-7; D might be TRBD1 (6 bases). This CDR3 is 13 amino acids long. Germline CDR1 GTSNPN, CDR2 SVGIG (reference sequence). Trimming cost V 5 bases and J 0 bases, with 11 bases left between them. The CDR3 spells CAWRRTVSYEQYF. CDR3 nucleotide sequence: TGTGCCTGGCGCCGGACAGTCTCCTACGAGCAGTACTTC.

The chain is built from TRBV6-1 and TRBJ2-5, with TRBD1 identical over 9 bases. The J call is uncertain, as TRBJ2-7 better fits the DNA end. The germline CDR1 and CDR2 sequences are MNHNS and SASEGT. This CDR3 region has 15 residues. The CDR3 is CAVNGQGMLLYEQYF. In nucleotides, the CDR3 is TGTGCCGTAAATGGACAGGGGATGCTTCTCTACGAGCAGTACTTC.

The V call is TRBV19, the J call TRBJ2-1; 7 nucleotides line up with TRBD2. J gave up 8 bases and V 6 bases, and 22 bases lay outside the gene matches. The CDR3 spans 18 residues. Germline CDR1 and CDR2: LNHDA and SQIVND (reference sequence). The CDR3 DNA sequence: TGTGCCAGTAGGGGCTATAGCAGCTCCGGGACTACCATCCATGAGCAGTTCTTC. This gives the protein CASRGYSSSGTTIHEQFF.

V usage is TRBV11-2 and J usage is TRBJ1-4; no reliable D call. Trimming pared 1 base from V and 7 bases from J, leaving 13 bases between. CDR3 length: 15 residues. CDR1 is SGHAT and CDR2 is FQNNGV in the germline V gene. CDR3 coding DNA: TGTGCCAGCAGCTTAGGGAGCGGGGTCACTGAAAAACTGTTTTTT. Translating it yields CASSLGSGVTEKLFF.

The J gene is TRBJ2-3, the V gene TRBV5-4; maybe TRBD1 (6 bases). The CDR3 has 14 residues. V was pared by 0 bases and J by 2 bases, with 7 bases between. Germline V gene data show CDR1 as SGHNT and CDR2 as YYREEE (reference sequence). The CDR3 DNA follows: TGTGCCAGCAGCTTGGACAGGGACACAGATACGCAGTATTTT. This gives the protein CASSLDRDTDTQYF.

V gene TRBV7-8 combines with J gene TRBJ2-5, with 7 positions matching TRBD2. The germline CDR1 and CDR2 sequences are SGHVS and FQNEAQ. V trimming: 7 bases; J trimming: 7 bases; junction bases outside the gene matches: 21. The CDR3 consists of 17 residues. CDR3 residues: CASTAGDPREYGGTQYF. The CDR3 nucleotides are TGTGCCAGCACCGCGGGGGATCCTCGGGAATATGGAGGGACCCAGTACTTC. Full variable domain (remainder filled in from reference TRBV7-8 and TRBJ2-5): GAGVSQSPRYKVAKRGQDVALRCDPISGHVSLFWYQQALGQGPEFLTYFQNEAQLDKSGLPSDRFFAERPEGSVSTLKIQRTQQEDSAVYLCASTAGDPREYGGTQYFGPGTRLLVL.

The chain links TRBV19 to TRBJ2-1; TRBD1 matches at 9 bases. The CDR3 has 15 residues. Germline V gene sequence: CDR1 LNHDA, CDR2 SQIVND (reference sequence). V lost 8 bases, J lost 9 bases, and 14 bases stayed unmatched. The CDR3 region has the DNA TGTGCCAGTGCTTACTCCGGGACAGGGAGTTGTGAGCAGTTCTTC. Its protein product is CASAYSGTGSCEQFF.

This chain joins TRBV29-1 and TRBJ2-7, with 9 bases matching TRBD1. In germline, CDR1 is SQVTM, CDR2 ANQGSEA. This CDR3 region has 14 residues. V trimming: 6 bases; J trimming: 2 bases; junction bases outside the gene matches: 8. CDR3 loop: CSVRGTGKTYEQYF. CDR3 coding DNA: TGCAGCGTACGCGGGACAGGGAAGACCTACGAGCAGTACTTC.

The chain joins TRBV13 to TRBJ2-3, with 16 bases that match TRBD2. This CDR3 is built from 17 residues. In germline, CDR1 is PRHDT, CDR2 FYEKMQ (reference sequence). V lost 3 bases to trimming and J lost 6 bases; unmatched junction nucleotides: 6. This CDR3 reads CASSFGTSGGAGDTQYF. The CDR3 nucleotides read TGTGCCAGCAGCTTCGGGACTAGCGGGGGGGCTGGGGATACGCAGTATTTT.

The chain employs TRBV6-1 and TRBJ2-1, with D tentatively TRBD1 (6 bases). The germline gives CDR1 MNHNS, CDR2 SASEGT. Trimming cost V 6 bases and J 0 bases, with 12 bases left between them. CDR3 length equals 15 residues. CDR3 sequence reads: CASRSRGSSYNEQFF. The CDR3 coding sequence is TGTGCCAGCAGGTCGAGGGGGTCCTCCTACAATGAGCAGTTCTTC.

Points on this clone: The junction differs from germline at one of its ends, possibly a read error. The J gene is TRBJ2-7, the V gene TRBV7-9; possibly TRBD2 for D (5 bases). From germline, CDR1 is SEHNR and CDR2 FQNEAQ (reference sequence). The CDR3 is 19 residues long. The DNA of the CDR3 is TGTTCCAGCAGCTTAAGCACTAGGCCAGAGGCAGTCACGACCTACGAGCAGTACTTC. It is translated as CSSSLSTRPEAVTTYEQYF. Drawing the rest from reference TRBV7-9 and TRBJ2-7, the complete variable domain is DTGVSQNPRHKITKRGQNVTFRCDPISEHNRLYWYRQTLGQGPEFLTYFQNEAQLEKSRLLSDRFSAERPKGSFSTLEIQRTEQGDSAMYLCSSSLSTRPEAVTTYEQYFGPGTRLTVT.

In this sample, this clone turned up a few times. V and J are TRBV30 and TRBJ1-1, with no clear D. The length of the CDR3 is 14 residues. V gave up 1 base and J gave up 7 bases, with 16 bases separating them. Germline CDR1 and CDR2: GTSNPN and SVGIG (reference sequence). The DNA for the CDR3 is TGTGCCTGGAGTGATGGGCGATTCCCTCTTGAAGCTTTCTTT. Translation: CAWSDGRFPLEAFF. The full variable domain, rest sourced from reference TRBV30 and TRBJ1-1, is SQTIHQWPATLVQPVGSPLSLECTVEGTSNPNLYWYRQAAGRGLQLLFYSVGIGQISSEVPQNLSASRPQDRQFILSSKKLLLSDSGFYLCAWSDGRFPLEAFFGQGTRLTVV.

The rearrangement links TRBV7-2 to TRBJ1-1; D is unresolved. V was shortened by 1 base and J by 5 bases, with 8 bases between the two germline ends. Germline V CDR1 and CDR2: SGHTA, FQGNSA. The CDR3 is 13 residues long. CDR3 sequence reads: CASSLVSQTEAFF. DNA for the CDR3: TGTGCCAGCAGCTTAGTGTCTCAGACTGAAGCTTTCTTT.

This clone was seen more than once but under ten times. V is TRBV7-9 and J is TRBJ1-2; D is perhaps TRBD1 (5 bases). The germline V gene has CDR1 SEHNR and CDR2 FQNEAQ (reference sequence). The CDR3 length is 15 residues. V lost 2 bases and J lost 8, with 18 bases in between. The DNA for the CDR3 is TGTGCCAGCAGCTTAACGGTTTTGCAGGGTAGGGGCTACACCTTC. This encodes CASSLTVLQGRGYTF.

This clone is a singleton in its sample. CDR3 nucleotides: TGTGCCAGCGTACAGGGTGGGGCAACTAATGAAAAACTGTTTTTT. Translating it yields CASVQGGATNEKLFF. The chain joins TRBV28 to TRBJ1-4; weak D call: TRBD1 (6 bases). The CDR3 is 15 residues long. From germline, CDR1 is MDHEN and CDR2 SYDVKM. V was cut by 8 bases and J by 0 bases, with 13 bases left in between.

This chain connects TRBV6-5 to TRBJ1-1; D perhaps matches TRBD1 (6 bases). In germline, CDR1 is MNHEY, CDR2 SVGAGI. Trimming stripped 6 bases from V and 4 bases from J, with 18 bases between. CDR3 length equals 15 residues. The CDR3 sequence is CASRPIQGAGTEAFF. CDR3 DNA sequence: TGTGCCAGCAGACCGATACAGGGTGCGGGCACTGAAGCTTTCTTT.